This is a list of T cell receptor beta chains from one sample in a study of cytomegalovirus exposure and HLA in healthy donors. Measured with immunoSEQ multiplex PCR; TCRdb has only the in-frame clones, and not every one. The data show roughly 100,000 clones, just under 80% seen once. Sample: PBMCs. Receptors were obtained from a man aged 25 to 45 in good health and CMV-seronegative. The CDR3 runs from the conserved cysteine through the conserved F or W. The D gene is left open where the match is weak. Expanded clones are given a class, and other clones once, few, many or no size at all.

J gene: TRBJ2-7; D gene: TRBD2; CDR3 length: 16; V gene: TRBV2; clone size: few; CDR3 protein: CAGRGLAGVFSYEQYF; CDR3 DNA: TGTGCCGGCCGGGGACTAGCGGGAGTATTCTCCTACGAGCAGTACTTC
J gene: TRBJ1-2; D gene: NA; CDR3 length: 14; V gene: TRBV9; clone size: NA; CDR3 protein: CASSREGGEYGYTF; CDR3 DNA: TGTGCCAGCAGCCGGGAGGGGGGAGAGTATGGCTACACCTTC
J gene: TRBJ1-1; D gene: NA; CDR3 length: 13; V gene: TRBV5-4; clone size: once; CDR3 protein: CASSRDTNTEAFF; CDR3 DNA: TGTGCCAGCAGCCGCGACACAAACACTGAAGCTTTCTTT
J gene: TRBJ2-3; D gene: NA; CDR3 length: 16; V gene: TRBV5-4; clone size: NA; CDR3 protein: CASSLGSGGSTDTQYF; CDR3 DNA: TGTGCCAGCAGCTTGGGCTCAGGGGGGAGCACAGATACGCAGTATTTT
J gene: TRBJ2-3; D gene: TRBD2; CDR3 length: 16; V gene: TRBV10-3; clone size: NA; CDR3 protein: CAISGRREGGPDTQYF; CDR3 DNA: TGTGCCATCAGTGGTAGGCGGGAGGGAGGTCCAGATACGCAGTATTTT
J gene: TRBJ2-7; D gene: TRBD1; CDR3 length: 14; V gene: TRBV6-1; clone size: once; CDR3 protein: CASSVGQGPYEQYF; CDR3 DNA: TGTGCCAGCAGTGTGGGACAGGGACCCTACGAGCAGTACTTC
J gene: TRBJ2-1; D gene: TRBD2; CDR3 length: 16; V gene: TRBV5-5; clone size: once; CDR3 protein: CATTLLPGLAGNEQFF; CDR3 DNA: TGTGCCACCACACTCCTCCCCGGGCTAGCGGGCAATGAGCAGTTCTTC
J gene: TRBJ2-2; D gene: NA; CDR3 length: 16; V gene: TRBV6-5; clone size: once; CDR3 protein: CASSYLVAQQTGELFF; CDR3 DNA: TGTGCCAGCAGTTACCTGGTGGCCCAACAGACCGGGGAGCTGTTTTTT
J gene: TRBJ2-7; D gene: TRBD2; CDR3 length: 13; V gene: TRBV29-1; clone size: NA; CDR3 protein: CSVQLAGLYEQYF; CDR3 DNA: TGCAGCGTTCAACTAGCGGGTTTGTACGAGCAGTACTTC
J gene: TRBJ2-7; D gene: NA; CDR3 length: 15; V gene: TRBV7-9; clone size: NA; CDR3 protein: CASSSPPPGDYEQYF; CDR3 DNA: TGTGCCAGCAGCTCCCCCCCTCCCGGAGACTACGAGCAGTACTTC
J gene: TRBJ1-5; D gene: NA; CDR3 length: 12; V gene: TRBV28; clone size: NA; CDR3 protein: CASSQSNQPQHF; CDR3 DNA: TGTGCCAGCAGCCAAAGCAATCAGCCCCAGCATTTT
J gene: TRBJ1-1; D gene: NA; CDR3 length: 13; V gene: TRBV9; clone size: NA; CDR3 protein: CASSVTGNTEAFF; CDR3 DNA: TGTGCCAGCAGCGTAACGGGGAACACTGAAGCTTTCTTT
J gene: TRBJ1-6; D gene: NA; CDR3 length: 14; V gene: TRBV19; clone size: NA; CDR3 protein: CASSSNRDNSPLHF; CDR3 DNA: TGTGCCAGTAGTAGTAACAGGGATAATTCACCCCTCCACTTT
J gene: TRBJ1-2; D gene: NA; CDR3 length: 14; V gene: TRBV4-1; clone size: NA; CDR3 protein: CASSQGPREDGYTF; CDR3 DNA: TGCGCCAGCAGCCAAGGCCCGAGGGAAGATGGCTACACCTTC
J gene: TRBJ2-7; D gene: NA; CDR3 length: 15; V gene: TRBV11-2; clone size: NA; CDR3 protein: CASRRIRGPFAEQYF; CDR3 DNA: TGTGCCAGCAGACGAATTAGGGGCCCTTTCGCCGAGCAGTACTTC
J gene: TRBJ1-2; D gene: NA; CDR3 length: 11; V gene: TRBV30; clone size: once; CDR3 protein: CAWSVQGGYTF; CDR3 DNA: TGTGCCTGGAGTGTACAGGGCGGCTACACCTTC
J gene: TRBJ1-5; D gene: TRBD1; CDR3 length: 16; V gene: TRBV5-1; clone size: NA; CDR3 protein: CASSLGTGDSNQPQHF; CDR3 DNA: TGCGCCAGCAGCTTGGGGACAGGTGATAGCAATCAGCCCCAGCATTTT
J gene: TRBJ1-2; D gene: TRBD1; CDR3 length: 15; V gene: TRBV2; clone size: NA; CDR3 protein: CASSYTGDLLYGYTF; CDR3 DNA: TGTGCCAGCAGTTATACAGGGGACCTTTTATATGGCTACACCTTC
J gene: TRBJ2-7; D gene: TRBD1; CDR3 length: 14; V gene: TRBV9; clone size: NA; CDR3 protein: CASSSGQGSYEQYF; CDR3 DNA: TGTGCCAGCAGCTCGGGACAGGGCTCCTACGAGCAGTACTTC
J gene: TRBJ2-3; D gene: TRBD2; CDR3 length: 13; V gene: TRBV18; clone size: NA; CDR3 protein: CASSPSGADTQYF; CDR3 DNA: TGTGCCAGCTCACCTAGCGGGGCAGATACGCAGTATTTT
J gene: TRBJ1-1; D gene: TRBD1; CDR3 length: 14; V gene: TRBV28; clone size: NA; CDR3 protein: CASSISGQVTEAFF; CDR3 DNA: TGTGCCAGCAGTATCTCGGGACAGGTTACTGAAGCTTTCTTT
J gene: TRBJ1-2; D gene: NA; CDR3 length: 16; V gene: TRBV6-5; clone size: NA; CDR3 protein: CASSSTLRGQGYGYTF; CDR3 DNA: TGTGCCAGCAGTTCAACTCTTAGGGGCCAGGGCTATGGCTACACCTTC
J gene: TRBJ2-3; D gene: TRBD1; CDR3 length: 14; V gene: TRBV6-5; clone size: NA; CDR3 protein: CASGGTGAPDTQYF; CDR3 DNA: TGTGCCAGCGGTGGGACAGGGGCACCCGATACGCAGTATTTT
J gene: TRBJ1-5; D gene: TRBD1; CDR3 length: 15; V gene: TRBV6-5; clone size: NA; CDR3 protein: CASSYSWTGEQPQHF; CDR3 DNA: TGTGCCAGCAGTTACTCGTGGACAGGGGAACAGCCCCAGCATTTT
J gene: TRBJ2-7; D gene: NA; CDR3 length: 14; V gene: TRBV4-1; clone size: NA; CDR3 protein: CASSQLGGGGEQYF; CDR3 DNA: TGCGCCAGCAGCCAGCTGGGAGGGGGGGGCGAGCAGTACTTC
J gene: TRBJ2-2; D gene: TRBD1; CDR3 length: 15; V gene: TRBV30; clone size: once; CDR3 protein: CAWLSGGWNTGELFF; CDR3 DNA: TGTGCCTGGCTATCAGGGGGATGGAACACCGGGGAGCTGTTTTTT
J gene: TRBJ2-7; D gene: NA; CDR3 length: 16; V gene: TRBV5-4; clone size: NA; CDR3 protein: CASSPYTGTDAYEQYF; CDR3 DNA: TGTGCCAGCAGCCCGTACACCGGGACTGACGCCTACGAGCAGTACTTC
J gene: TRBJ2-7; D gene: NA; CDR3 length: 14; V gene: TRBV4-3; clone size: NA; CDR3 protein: CASSQGTGNYEQYF; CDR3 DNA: TGCGCCAGCAGCCAGGGAACCGGGAACTACGAGCAGTACTTC
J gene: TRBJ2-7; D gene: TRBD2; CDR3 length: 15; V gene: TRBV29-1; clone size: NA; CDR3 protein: CSVEGASGGFYEQYF; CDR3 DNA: TGCAGCGTTGAGGGGGCTAGCGGGGGGTTTTACGAGCAGTACTTC